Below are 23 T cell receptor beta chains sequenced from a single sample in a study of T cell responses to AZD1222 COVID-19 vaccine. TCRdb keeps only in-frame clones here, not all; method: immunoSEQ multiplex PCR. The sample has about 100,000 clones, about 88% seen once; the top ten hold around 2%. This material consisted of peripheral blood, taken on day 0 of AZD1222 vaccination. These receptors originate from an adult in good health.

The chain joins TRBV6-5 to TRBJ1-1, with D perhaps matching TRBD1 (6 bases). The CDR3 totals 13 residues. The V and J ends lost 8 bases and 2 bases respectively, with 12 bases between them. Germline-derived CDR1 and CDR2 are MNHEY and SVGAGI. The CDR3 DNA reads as TGTGCCAGCTGCCCGGACAGCAACACTGAAGCTTTCTTT. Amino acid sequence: CASCPDSNTEAFF.

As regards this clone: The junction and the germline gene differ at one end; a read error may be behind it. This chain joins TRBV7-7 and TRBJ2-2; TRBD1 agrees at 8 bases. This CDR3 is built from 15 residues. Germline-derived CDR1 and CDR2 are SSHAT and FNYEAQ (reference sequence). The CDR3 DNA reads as TGTGCTAGCAGCGTACAGGGGGGGAACACCGGGGAGCTGTTTTTT. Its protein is CASSVQGGNTGELFF.

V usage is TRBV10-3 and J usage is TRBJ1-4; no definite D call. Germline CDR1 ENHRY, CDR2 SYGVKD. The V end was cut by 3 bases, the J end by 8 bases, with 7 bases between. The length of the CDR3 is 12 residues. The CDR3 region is CAISELGEKLFF. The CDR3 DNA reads TGTGCCATCAGTGAACTTGGGGAAAAACTGTTTTTT.

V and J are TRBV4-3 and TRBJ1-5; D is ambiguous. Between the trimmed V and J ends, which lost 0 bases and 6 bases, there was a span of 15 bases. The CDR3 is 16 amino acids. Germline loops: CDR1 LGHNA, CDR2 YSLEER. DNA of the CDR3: TGCGCCAGCAGCCAAGATACGGGCTCTAGGAGTCAGCCCCAGCATTTT. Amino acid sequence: CASSQDTGSRSQPQHF.

This chain's CDR3 is CAISESRGRGQPQHF. CDR3 nucleotide sequence: TGTGCCATCAGTGAATCGAGGGGACGCGGTCAGCCCCAGCATTTT. The chain combines TRBV10-3 with TRBJ1-5, with D tentatively TRBD1 (5 bases). Trimming cost V 3 bases and J 6 bases, with 15 bases left between them. The CDR3 length is 15 residues. CDR1 is ENHRY, CDR2 SYGVKD, per germline.

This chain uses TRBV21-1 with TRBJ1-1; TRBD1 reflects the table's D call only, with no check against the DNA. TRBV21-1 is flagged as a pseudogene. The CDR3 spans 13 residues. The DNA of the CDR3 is TGTGCCAGCGGAATACAGGGGGACACTGAAGCTTTCTTT. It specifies CASGIQGDTEAFF.

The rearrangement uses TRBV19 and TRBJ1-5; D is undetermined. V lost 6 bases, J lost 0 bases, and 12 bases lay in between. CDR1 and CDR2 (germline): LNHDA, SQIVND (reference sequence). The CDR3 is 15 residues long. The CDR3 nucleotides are TGTGCCAGTAGCGACGGTGGATTTAGCAATCAGCCCCAGCATTTT. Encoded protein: CASSDGGFSNQPQHF.

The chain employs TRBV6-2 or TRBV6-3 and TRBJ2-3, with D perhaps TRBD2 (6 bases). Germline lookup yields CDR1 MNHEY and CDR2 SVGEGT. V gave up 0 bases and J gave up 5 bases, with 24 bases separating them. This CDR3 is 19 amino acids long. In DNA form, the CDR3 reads TGTGCCAGCAGTTACTCGATCTATCTGGAGGGAGAAGTTCAAGATACGCAGTATTTT. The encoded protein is CASSYSIYLEGEVQDTQYF.

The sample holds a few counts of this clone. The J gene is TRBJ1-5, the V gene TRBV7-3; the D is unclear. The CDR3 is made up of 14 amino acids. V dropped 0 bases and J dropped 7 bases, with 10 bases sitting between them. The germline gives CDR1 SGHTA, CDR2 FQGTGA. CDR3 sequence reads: CASSLTQVGQPQHF. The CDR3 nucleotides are TGTGCCAGCAGCTTAACGCAGGTCGGGCAGCCCCAGCATTTT.

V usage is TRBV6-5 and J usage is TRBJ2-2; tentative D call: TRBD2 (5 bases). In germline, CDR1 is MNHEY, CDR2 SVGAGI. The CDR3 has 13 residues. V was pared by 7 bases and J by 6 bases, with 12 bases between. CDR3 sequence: CASNQERAGELFF. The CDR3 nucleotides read TGTGCCAGCAACCAGGAGAGGGCCGGGGAGCTGTTTTTT.

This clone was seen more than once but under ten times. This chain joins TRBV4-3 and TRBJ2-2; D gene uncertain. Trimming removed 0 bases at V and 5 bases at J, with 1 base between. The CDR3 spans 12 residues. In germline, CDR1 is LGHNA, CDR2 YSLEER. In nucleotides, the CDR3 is TGCGCCAGCAGCCAAGAGACCGGGGAGCTGTTTTTT. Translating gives CASSQETGELFF.

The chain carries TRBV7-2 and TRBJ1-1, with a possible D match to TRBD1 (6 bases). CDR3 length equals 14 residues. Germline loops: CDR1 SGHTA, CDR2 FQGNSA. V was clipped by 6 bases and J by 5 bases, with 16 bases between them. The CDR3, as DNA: TGTGCCAGCAGGGCGCAGGGGAGTGGGACTGAAGCTTTCTTT. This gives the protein CASRAQGSGTEAFF.

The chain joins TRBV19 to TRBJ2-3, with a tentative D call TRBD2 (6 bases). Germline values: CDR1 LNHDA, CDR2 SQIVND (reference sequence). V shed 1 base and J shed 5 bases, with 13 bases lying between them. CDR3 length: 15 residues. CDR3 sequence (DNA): TGTGCCAGTAGTATAGGAAGCGGGCGAGAAGATACGCAGTATTTT. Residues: CASSIGSGREDTQYF.

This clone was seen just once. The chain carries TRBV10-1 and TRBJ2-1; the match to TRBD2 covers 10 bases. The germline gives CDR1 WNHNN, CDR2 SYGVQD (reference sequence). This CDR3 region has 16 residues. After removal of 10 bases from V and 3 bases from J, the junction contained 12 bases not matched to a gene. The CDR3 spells CATPHRSGRIYNEQFF. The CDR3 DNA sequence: TGCGCCACTCCCCACCGTAGCGGGAGGATCTACAATGAGCAGTTCTTC.

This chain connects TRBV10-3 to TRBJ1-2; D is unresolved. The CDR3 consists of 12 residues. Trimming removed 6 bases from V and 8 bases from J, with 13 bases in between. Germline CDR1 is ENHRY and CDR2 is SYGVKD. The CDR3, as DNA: TGTGCCATCAGCGACCCTCGGGGAGGCTACACCTTC. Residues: CAISDPRGGYTF.

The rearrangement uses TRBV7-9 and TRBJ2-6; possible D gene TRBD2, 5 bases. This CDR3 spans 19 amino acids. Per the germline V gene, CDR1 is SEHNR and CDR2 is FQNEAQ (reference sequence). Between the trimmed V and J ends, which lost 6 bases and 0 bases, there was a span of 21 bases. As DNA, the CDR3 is TGTGCCAGCAGATGGCGAGGGATCGACCGATTCTCTGGGGCCAACGTCCTGACTTTC. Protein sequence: CASRWRGIDRFSGANVLTF.

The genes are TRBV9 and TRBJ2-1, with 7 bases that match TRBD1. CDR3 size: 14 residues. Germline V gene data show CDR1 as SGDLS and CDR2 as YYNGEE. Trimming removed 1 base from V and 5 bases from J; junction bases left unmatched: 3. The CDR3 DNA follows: TGTGCCAGCAGCGTAAGGGGGCGTGACAATGAGCAGTTCTTC. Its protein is CASSVRGRDNEQFF. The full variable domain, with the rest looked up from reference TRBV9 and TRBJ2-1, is DSGVTQTPKHLITATGQRVTLRCSPRSGDLSVYWYQQSLDQGLQFLIQYYNGEERAKGNILERFSAQQFPDLHSELNLSSLELGDSALYFCASSVRGRDNEQFFGPGTRLTVL.

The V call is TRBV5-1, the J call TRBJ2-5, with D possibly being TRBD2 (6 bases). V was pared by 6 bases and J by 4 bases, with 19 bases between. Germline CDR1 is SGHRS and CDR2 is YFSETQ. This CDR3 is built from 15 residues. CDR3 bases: TGCGCCAGCACCAGACCGGGACTTTCCTTAGAGACCCAGTACTTC. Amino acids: CASTRPGLSLETQYF.

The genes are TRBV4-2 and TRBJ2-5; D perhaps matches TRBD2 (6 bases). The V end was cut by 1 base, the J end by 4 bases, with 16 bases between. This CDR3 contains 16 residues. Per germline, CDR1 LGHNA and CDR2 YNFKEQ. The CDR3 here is CASSQAHALGGETQYF. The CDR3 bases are TGTGCCAGCAGCCAAGCCCACGCACTGGGGGGAGAGACCCAGTACTTC.

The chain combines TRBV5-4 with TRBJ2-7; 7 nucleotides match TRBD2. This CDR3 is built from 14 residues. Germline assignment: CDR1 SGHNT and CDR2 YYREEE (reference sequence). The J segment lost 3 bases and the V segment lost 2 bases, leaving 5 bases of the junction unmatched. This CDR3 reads CASSFGGGGYEQYF. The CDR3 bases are TGTGCCAGCAGCTTTGGGGGGGGAGGCTACGAGCAGTACTTC.

The CDR3 loop reads CASSLRGSRETQYF. In DNA, the CDR3 is TGTGCCAGCAGTTTGCGGGGAAGTCGGGAGACCCAGTACTTC. This rearrangement joins TRBV27 to TRBJ2-5; possible D gene TRBD2, 6 bases. The CDR3 has 14 amino acids. Trimming took 3 bases from V and 5 from J, leaving 13 bases between them. CDR1 is MNHEY and CDR2 is SMNVEV in the germline V gene (reference sequence).

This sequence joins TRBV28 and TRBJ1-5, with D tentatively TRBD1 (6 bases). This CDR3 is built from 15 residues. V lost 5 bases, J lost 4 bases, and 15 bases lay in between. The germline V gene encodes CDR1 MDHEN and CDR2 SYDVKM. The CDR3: CASSPSGRGNQPQHF. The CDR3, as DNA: TGTGCCAGCAGTCCAAGCGGCAGGGGTAATCAGCCCCAGCATTTT.

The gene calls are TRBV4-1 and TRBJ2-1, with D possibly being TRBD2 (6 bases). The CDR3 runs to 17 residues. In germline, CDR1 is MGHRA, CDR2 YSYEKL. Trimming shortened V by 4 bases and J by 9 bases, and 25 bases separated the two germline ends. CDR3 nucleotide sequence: TGCGCCAGCAGCCTTACAAGACTAGGTTCACCCACGGGTGAGCAGTTCTTC. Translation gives CASSLTRLGSPTGEQFF.